The clone carrying this T cell receptor beta chain was picked up many times. No antigen is known for it. This specimen belongs to a study of blood T cells in healthy people across ages. The CDR3 loop spans 14 amino acids. Germline CDR1 is DFQATT and CDR2 is SNEGSKA (reference sequence). V gave up 6 bases and J gave up 2 bases, with 16 bases separating them. Through a sample-barcoded 5' primer and a J-beta primer mix, a second PCR was run for roughly 7 to 12 cycles. TCRdb used MiXCR to reprocess the 5' RACE reads, holding one entry per CDR3 protein. The sample lists approximately 800,000 distinct CDR3 sequences; about 45% were seen once. The study's findings and limits: Lack of knowledge of donor CMV status possibly confounded expanded clonotype changes.

Sequenced input: blood. This clonotype was obtained from a man older than 75 in good health. The rearrangement joins TRBV20-1 to TRBJ2-5, with D maybe TRBD1 (5 bases). The CDR3 here is CSAPLGVLQETQYF. Here the CDR3 DNA reads TGCAGTGCGCCCCTAGGGGTCCTACAAGAGACCCAGTACTTC.